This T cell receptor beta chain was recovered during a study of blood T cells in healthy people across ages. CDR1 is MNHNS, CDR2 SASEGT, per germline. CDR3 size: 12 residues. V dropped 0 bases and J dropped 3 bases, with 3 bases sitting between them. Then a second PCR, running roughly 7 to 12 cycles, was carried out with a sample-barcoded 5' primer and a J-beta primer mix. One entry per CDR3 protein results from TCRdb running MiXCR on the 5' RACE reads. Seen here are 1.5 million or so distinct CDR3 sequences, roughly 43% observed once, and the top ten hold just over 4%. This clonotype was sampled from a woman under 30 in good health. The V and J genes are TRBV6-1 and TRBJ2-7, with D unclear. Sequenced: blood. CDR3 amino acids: CASSEAGYEQYF. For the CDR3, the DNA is TGTGCCAGCAGTGAAGCTGGCTACGAGCAGTACTTC.